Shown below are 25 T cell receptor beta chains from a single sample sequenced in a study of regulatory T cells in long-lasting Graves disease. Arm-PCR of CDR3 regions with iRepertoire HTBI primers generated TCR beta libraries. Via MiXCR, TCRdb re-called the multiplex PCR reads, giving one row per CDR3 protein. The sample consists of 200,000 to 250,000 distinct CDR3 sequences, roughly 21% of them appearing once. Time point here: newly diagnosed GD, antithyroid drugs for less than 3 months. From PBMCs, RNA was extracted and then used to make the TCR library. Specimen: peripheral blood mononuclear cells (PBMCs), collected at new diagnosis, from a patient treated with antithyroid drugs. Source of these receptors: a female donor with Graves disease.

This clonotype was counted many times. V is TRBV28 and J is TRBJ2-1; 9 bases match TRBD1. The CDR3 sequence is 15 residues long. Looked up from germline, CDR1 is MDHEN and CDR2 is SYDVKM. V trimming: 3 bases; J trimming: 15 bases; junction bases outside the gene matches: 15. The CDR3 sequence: CASSFGDRAINRPFF. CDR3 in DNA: TGTGCCAGCAGTTTTGGGGACAGGGCTATTAATCGTCCGTTCTTC.

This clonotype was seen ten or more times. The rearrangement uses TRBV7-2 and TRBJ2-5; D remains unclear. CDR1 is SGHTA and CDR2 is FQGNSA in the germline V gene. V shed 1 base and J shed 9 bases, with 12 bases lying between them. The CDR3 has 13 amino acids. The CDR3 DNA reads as TGTGCCAGCAGCTTAGGGGTGCCCTCGGCCCAGTACTTC. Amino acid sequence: CASSLGVPSAQYF.

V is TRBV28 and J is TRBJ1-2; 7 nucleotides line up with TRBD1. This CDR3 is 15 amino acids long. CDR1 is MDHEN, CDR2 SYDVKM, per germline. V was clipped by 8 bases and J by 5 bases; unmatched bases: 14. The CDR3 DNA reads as TGTGCCAGCCTATCTTACAGGGGTGAGGGGTATGGCTACACCTTC. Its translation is CASLSYRGEGYGYTF.

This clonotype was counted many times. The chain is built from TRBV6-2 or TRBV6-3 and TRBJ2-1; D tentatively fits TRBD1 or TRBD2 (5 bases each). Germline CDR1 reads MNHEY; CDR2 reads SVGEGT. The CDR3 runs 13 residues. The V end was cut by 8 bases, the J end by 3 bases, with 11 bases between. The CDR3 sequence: CASAWGSYNEQFF. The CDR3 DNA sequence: TGTGCCAGCGCCTGGGGGAGCTACAATGAGCAGTTCTTC.

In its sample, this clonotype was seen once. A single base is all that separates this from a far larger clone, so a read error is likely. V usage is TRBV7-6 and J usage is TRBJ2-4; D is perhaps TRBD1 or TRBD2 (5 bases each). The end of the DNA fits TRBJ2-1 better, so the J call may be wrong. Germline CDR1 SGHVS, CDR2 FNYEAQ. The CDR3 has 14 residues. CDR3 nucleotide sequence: TGTGCCAGCAGCCTCACCGGGGCATACAATAAGCAGTTCTTC. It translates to CASSLTGAYNKQFF.

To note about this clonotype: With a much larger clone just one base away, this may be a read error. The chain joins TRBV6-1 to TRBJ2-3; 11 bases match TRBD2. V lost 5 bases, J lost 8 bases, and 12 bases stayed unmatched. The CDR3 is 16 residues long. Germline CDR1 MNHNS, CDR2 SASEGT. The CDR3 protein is CASSRLTSGTPSTQYF. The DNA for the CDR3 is TGTGCCAGCAGTCGCCTGACTAGCGGGACTCCCAGTACGCAGTATTTT.

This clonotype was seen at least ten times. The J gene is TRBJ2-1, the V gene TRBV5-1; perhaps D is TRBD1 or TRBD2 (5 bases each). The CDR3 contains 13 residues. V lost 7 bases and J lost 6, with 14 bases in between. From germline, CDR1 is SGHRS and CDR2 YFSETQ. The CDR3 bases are TGCGCCAGCGGAGCCGGGACCATCAATGAGCAGTTCTTC. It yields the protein CASGAGTINEQFF. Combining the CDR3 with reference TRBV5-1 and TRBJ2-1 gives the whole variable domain KAGVTQTPRYLIKTRGQQVTLSCSPISGHRSVSWYQQTPGQGLQFLFEYFSETQRNKGNFPGRFSGRQFSNSRSEMNVSTLELGDSALYLCASGAGTINEQFFGPGTRLTVL.

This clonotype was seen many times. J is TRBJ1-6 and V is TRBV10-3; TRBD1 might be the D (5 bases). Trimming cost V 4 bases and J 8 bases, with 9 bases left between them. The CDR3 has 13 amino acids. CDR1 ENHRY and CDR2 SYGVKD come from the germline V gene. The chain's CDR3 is CAISGRGDSPLHF. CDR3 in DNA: TGTGCCATCAGTGGGCGGGGGGATTCACCCCTCCACTTT.

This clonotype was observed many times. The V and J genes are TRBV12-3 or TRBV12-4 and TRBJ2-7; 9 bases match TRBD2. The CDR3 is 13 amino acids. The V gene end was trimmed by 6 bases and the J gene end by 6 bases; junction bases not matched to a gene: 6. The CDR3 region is CASRRGTSLEQYF. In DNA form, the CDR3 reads TGTGCCAGCAGACGTGGGACTAGCCTCGAGCAGTACTTC.

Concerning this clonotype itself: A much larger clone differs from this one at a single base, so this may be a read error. CDR3 DNA: TGTGCCAGCTCGGTTCACACAGATACGCAGTATTTT. It yields the protein CASSVHTDTQYF. This rearrangement joins TRBV6-1 to TRBJ2-3; no firm D call. The germline gives CDR1 MNHNS, CDR2 SASEGT. This CDR3 has 12 residues. The V end lost 8 bases, the J end lost 2 bases, and 8 bases lay between the germline ends.

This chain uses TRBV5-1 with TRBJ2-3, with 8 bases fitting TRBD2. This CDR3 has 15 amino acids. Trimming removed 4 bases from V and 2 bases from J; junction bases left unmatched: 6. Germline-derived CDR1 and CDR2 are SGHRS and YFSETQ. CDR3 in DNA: TGCGCCAGCAGCCCAGCGGGAGCGGACACAGATACGCAGTATTTT. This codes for CASSPAGADTDTQYF.

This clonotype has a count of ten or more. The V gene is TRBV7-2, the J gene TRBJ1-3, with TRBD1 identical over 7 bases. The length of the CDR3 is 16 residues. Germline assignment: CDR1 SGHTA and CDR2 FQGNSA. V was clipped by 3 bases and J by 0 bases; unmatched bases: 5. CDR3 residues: CASSFSQGDSGNTIYF. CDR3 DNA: TGTGCCAGCAGCTTCTCCCAGGGGGACTCTGGAAACACCATATATTTT.

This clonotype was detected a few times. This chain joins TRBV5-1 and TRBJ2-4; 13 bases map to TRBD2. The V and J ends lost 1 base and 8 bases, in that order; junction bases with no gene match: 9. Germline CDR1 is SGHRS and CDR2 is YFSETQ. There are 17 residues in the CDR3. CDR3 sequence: CASSLTSGGERGDIQYF. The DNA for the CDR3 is TGCGCCAGCAGCTTGACTAGCGGGGGGGAACGCGGGGACATTCAGTACTTC.

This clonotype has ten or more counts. The CDR3 sequence is CASSQGNLAGIQETQYF. In DNA form, the CDR3 reads TGCGCCAGCAGCCAAGGCAATTTAGCGGGCATCCAAGAGACCCAGTACTTC. This chain links TRBV4-1 with TRBJ2-5, with 7 bases identical to TRBD2. Germline CDR1 reads MGHRA; CDR2 reads YSYEKL. Germline trimming cut 1 base from V and 1 base from J; bases unmatched to any gene: 9. This CDR3 comprises 17 residues.

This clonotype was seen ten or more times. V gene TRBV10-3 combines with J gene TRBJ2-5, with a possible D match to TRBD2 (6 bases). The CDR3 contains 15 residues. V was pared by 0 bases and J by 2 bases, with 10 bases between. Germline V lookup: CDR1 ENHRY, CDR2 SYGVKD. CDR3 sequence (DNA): TGTGCCATCAGTGAGTCGGGGAGGCCTCAAGAGACCCAGTACTTC. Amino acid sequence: CAISESGRPQETQYF.

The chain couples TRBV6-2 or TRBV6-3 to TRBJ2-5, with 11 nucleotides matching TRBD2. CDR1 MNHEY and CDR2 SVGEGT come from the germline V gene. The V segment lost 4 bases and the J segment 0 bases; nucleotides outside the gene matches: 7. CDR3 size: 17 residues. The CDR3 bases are TGTGCCAGCAGTTTTTCTAGCGGGGGGCCTTACCAAGAGACCCAGTACTTC. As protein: CASSFSSGGPYQETQYF.

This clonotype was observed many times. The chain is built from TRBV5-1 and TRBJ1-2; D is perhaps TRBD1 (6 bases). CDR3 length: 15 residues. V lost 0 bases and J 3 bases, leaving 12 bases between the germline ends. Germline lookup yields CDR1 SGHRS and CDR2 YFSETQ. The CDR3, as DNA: TGCGCCAGCAGCTTGGACCCGGGGGCTGACTATGGCTACACCTTC. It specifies CASSLDPGADYGYTF. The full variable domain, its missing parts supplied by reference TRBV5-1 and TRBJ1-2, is KAGVTQTPRYLIKTRGQQVTLSCSPISGHRSVSWYQQTPGQGLQFLFEYFSETQRNKGNFPGRFSGRQFSNSRSEMNVSTLELGDSALYLCASSLDPGADYGYTFGSGTRLTVV.

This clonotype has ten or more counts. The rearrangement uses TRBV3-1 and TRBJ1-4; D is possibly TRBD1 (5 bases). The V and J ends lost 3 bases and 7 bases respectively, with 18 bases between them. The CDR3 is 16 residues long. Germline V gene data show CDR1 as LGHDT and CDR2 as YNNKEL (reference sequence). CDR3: CASSQNQPGLLEKLFF. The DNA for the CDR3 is TGTGCCAGCAGCCAGAACCAACCGGGACTGCTTGAAAAACTGTTTTTT.

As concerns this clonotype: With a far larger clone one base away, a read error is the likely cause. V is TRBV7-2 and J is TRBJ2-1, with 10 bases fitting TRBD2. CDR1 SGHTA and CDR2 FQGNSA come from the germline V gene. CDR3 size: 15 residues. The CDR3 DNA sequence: TGTGCCAGCAGCCGGAAAGCGGGAGGGTGGAATGAGCAGCTCTTC. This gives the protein CASSRKAGGWNEQLF. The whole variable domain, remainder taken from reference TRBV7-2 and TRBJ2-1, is GAGVSQSPSNKVTEKGKDVELRCDPISGHTALYWYRQSLGQGLEFLIYFQGNSAPDKSGLPSDRFSAERTGGSVSTLTIQRTQQEDSAVYLCASSRKAGGWNEQLFGPGTRLTVL.

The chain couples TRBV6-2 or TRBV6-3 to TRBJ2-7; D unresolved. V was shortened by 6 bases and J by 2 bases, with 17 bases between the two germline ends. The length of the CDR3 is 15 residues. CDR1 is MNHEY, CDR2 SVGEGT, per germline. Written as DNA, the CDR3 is TGTGCCAGCAGCTTACTCCGACTGGGGACCTACGAGCAGTACTTC. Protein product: CASSLLRLGTYEQYF.

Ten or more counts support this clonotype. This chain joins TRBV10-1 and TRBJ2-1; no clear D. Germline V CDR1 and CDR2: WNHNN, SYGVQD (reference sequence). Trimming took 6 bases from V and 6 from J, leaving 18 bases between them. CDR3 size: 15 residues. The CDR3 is CASSDDQTDPNEQFF. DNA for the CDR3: TGCGCCAGCAGCGACGACCAGACCGACCCCAATGAGCAGTTCTTC.

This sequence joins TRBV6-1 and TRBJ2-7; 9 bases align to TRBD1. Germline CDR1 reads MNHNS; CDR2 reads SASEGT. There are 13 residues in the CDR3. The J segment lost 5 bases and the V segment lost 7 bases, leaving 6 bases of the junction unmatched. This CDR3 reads CASTGQGRHEQYF. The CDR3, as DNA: TGTGCCAGCACTGGACAGGGGCGCCACGAGCAGTACTTC.

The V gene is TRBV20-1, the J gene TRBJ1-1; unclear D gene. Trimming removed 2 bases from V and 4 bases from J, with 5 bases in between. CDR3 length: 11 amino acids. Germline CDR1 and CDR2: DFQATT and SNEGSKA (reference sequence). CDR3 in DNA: TGCAGTGCTAGACCGCGCACTGAAGCTTTCTTT. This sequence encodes CSARPRTEAFF.

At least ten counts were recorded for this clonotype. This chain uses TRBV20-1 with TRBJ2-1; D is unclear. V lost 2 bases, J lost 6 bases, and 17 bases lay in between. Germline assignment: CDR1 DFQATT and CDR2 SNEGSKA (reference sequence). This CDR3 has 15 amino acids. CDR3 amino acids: CSARFGHGTGNEQFF. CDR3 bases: TGCAGTGCTAGATTCGGGCACGGAACCGGCAATGAGCAGTTCTTC.

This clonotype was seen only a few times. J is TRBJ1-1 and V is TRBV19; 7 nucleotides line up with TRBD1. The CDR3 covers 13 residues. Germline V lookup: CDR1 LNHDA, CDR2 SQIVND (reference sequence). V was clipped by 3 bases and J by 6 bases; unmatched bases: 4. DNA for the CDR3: TGTGCCAGTAGTATTGACAGGGACGCTGAAGCTTTCTTT. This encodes CASSIDRDAEAFF.